Shown below are 32 T cell receptor beta chains from a single sample sequenced in a study of tumor-infiltrating lymphocytes in primary liver carcinoma. With around 500 ng total RNA as template and a constant-region primer, TCR beta cDNA was made. Slightly modified ARM-PCR served as the procedure for the TCR beta libraries. These libraries came from three rounds of nested multiplex PCR. TRBV1-TRBV30 forward primers paired with a C-beta reverse primer drove the first two PCR rounds, roughly 10 cycles each. TCRdb re-called the multiplex PCR reads with MiXCR, one entry per CDR3 protein. The data hold about 200,000 distinct CDR3 sequences, with about 61% observed a single time. They got blood RNA out of unsorted whole blood and also pulled out germline DNA. The sample comprised peripheral blood. The receptors here all came from a woman in her fifties or sixties with primary liver carcinoma and hepatitis B virus infection.

J is TRBJ1-5 and V is TRBV12-3 or TRBV12-4; TRBD1 might be the D (6 bases). The CDR3 loop spans 18 amino acids. V gave up 8 bases and J gave up 9 bases, with 32 bases separating them. The DNA of the CDR3 is TGTGCCAGCGGAGATACACAGGGATTCGGACGCCTCGGTTGGCCCCAGCATTTT. The encoded protein is CASGDTQGFGRLGWPQHF.

In its sample, this clonotype was seen many times. The chain recombines TRBV29-1 with TRBJ2-7; 9 bases are shared with TRBD1. Trimming cost V 3 bases and J 6 bases; bases outside gene matches: 9. The CDR3 totals 14 residues. Germline loops: CDR1 SQVTM, CDR2 ANQGSEA. CDR3 sequence (DNA): TGCAGCGTTGATGGTCGGGGACAGGGAGTCGAGCAGTACTTC. It specifies CSVDGRGQGVEQYF.

This clonotype was observed a handful of times. The chain employs TRBV11-2 and TRBJ1-1, with 8 bases matching TRBD1. V shed 5 bases and J 5 bases; nucleotides not matched to a gene: 10. Germline assignment: CDR1 SGHAT and CDR2 FQNNGV. CDR3 length equals 15 residues. The CDR3 sequence is CASSPPQGARTEAFF. CDR3 coding DNA: TGTGCCAGCAGCCCTCCCCAGGGGGCTCGGACTGAAGCTTTCTTT.

Comments on this clonotype: Given a much more abundant clone one base away, this may be a read error. The V call is TRBV6-5, the J call TRBJ1-1, with 7 bases matching TRBD1. The CDR3 sequence is 16 residues long. Trimming at V came to 6 bases and at J to 6 bases, leaving 16 bases not matched to a gene. Germline CDR1 MNHEY, CDR2 SVGAGI. The CDR3 protein is CASRTGAGGWGPEAFF. Written as DNA, the CDR3 is TGTGCCAGCAGGACCGGGGCAGGGGGGTGGGGACCTGAAGCTTTCTTT.

Comments on this clonotype: This may be a read error: a much more frequent sequence differs by one nucleotide. The gene calls are TRBV12-3 or TRBV12-4 and TRBJ2-4; D call uncertain. The CDR3 length is 14 residues. The CDR3 region has the DNA TGTGCCAGCAGTTTGTTAGTAGCCAGAAACATTCAGTACTTC. This codes for CASSLLVARNIQYF.

Concerning this clonotype: A read error may explain this, as a much larger clone is one base away. The chain links TRBV6-1 to TRBJ2-3; D is tentatively TRBD1 or TRBD2 (5 bases each). Germline loops: CDR1 MNHNS, CDR2 SASEGT. The V end lost 6 bases, the J end lost 4 bases, and 26 bases lay between the germline ends. The CDR3 extends over 18 amino acids. For the CDR3, the DNA is TGTGCCAGCAGCAAGGACCTCGTTTACCGGGACCCCCCAGATACGCAGTATTTT. The encoded protein is CASSKDLVYRDPPDTQYF.

This clonotype is a singleton in its sample. The CDR3 DNA reads as TGTGCCAGCAGTTTAAGGGGGAGTAGTGCAACCAAAAACATTCAGTACTTC. Its protein product is CASSLRGSSATKNIQYF. The chain combines TRBV11-2 with TRBJ2-4; D possibly corresponds to TRBD1 (6 bases). In germline, CDR1 is SGHAT, CDR2 FQNNGV. The CDR3 length is 17 residues. V was trimmed by 6 bases and J by 2 bases, leaving 20 bases between them.

This clonotype was seen only once. This is likely a read error, given that the CDR3 carries no conserved phenylalanine or tryptophan at its end. The chain uses TRBV11-2 and TRBJ2-1; D call uncertain. Germline V lookup: CDR1 SGHAT, CDR2 FQNNGV. This CDR3 is built from 15 residues. The CDR3 loop reads CASSLGKASYNEQFL. CDR3 DNA: TGTGCCAGTAGCTTGGGGAAGGCCTCCTACAATGAGCAGTTCCTC.

Remarks on this clonotype: At one end, the junction sequence differs from germline, possibly due to a read error. CDR3 protein: CAISPQPGSYNEQFF. CDR3 DNA sequence: TGTGCCATCAGCCCCCAGCCGGGCTCCTATAATGAGCAGTTCTTC. The chain couples TRBV7-8 to TRBJ2-1; D is unclear. In germline, CDR1 is SGHVS, CDR2 FQNEAQ. The CDR3 totals 15 residues.

A word on this clonotype: One base away lies a much larger clone, so this may be a sequencing read error. The rearrangement joins TRBV4-1 to TRBJ2-7, with D possibly TRBD2 on 6 matching bases. Germline loops: CDR1 MGHRA, CDR2 YSYEKL. The CDR3 extends over 15 amino acids. CDR3 protein: CAGSQVTGLLYEQYF. The CDR3 nucleotides are TGCGCCGGCAGCCAAGTAACTGGACTACTCTACGAGCAGTACTTC.

The V and J genes are TRBV6-5 and TRBJ1-6, with 8 bases matching TRBD1. The CDR3 loop spans 14 amino acids. Germline V gene sequence: CDR1 MNHEY, CDR2 SVGAGI. V dropped 10 bases and J dropped 4; count of bases not matched to a gene: 6. The CDR3 sequence is CAISRQGYNSPLHF. CDR3 DNA sequence: TGTGCCATCAGCCGACAGGGGTATAATTCACCCCTCCACTTT.

This clonotype was seen many times. The chain uses TRBV11-2 and TRBJ2-7; 11 positions match TRBD2. CDR1 SGHAT and CDR2 FQNNGV come from the germline V gene. With 5 bases clipped from V and 3 bases from J, the junction kept 6 bases outside the gene matches. The CDR3 contains 15 residues. The CDR3 DNA is TGTGCCAGCAGCCCCGGGACTAGCGGATACTACGAGCAGTACTTC. Encoded protein: CASSPGTSGYYEQYF. The whole variable domain, filled in from reference TRBV11-2 and TRBJ2-7, reads EAGVAQSPRYKIIEKRQSVAFWCNPISGHATLYWYQQILGQGPKLLIQFQNNGVVDDSQLPKDRFSAERLKGVDSTLKIQPAKLEDSAVYLCASSPGTSGYYEQYFGPGTRLTVT.

Concerning this clonotype itself: A much larger clone lies a single base off, so this may be a read error. V and J are TRBV6-6 and TRBJ2-7; 7 nucleotides align to TRBD1. With V trimmed by 6 bases and J by 1 base, 15 bases remained unmatched. Germline V gene data show CDR1 as MNHNY and CDR2 as SVGAGI (reference sequence). The CDR3 has 17 amino acids. CDR3 sequence reads: CASSSAPGQWSSYEQYF. In nucleotides, the CDR3 is TGTGCCAGCAGCTCCGCACCGGGACAGTGGTCTTCCTACGAGCAGTACTTC.

This clonotype was seen once. No conserved phenylalanine or tryptophan ends this CDR3, so it is likely a read error. This chain joins TRBV29-1 and TRBJ1-6, with D unclear. The CDR3 is 15 amino acids. The germline gives CDR1 SQVTM, CDR2 ANQGSEA. Between the trimmed V and J ends, which lost 6 bases and 10 bases, there was a span of 22 bases. CDR3 amino acids: CSVAGGSDEWSPLHS. In DNA, the CDR3 is TGCAGCGTCGCAGGAGGTTCGGACGAGTGGTCACCCCTCCACTCG.

The table lists this clonotype with a count of one. Lacking the conserved final phenylalanine or tryptophan, this CDR3 likely reflects a read error. V is TRBV11-2 and J is TRBJ2-1; D possibly corresponds to TRBD2 (5 bases). Germline CDR1 is SGHAT and CDR2 is FQNNGV. The V gene lost 6 bases and the J gene lost 10 bases, with 19 bases spanning the gap. The CDR3 is 14 residues long. The CDR3 sequence: CASSADSWYREQFL. CDR3 in DNA: TGTGCCAGCAGTGCGGACTCGTGGTATAGGGAGCAGTTCCTC.

As to this clonotype: This may arise from a read error, as a much more abundant clone is one base away. The V gene is TRBV6-6, the J gene TRBJ1-1; D is perhaps TRBD1 (6 bases). From germline, CDR1 is MNHNY and CDR2 SVGAGI (reference sequence). The CDR3 covers 14 residues. V dropped 10 bases and J dropped 0 bases, with 15 bases sitting between them. CDR3 bases: TGTGCCAACAGCGGGTGGACAGTGAACACTGAAGCTTTCTTT. This gives the protein CANSGWTVNTEAFF.

Turning to this clonotype: At one boundary the junction diverges from the germline segment, which might be a read error. This rearrangement joins TRBV11-2 to TRBJ2-4; perhaps TRBD2 as D (5 bases). From germline, CDR1 is SGHAT and CDR2 FQNNGV. This CDR3 is built from 14 residues. The CDR3 reads CTSGSRPGANIQYF. The CDR3 DNA reads TGTACCAGCGGCTCCCGACCTGGAGCAAACATTCAGTACTTC. Complete variable domain (other parts from reference TRBV11-2 and TRBJ2-4): EAGVAQSPRYKIIEKRQSVAFWCNPISGHATLYWYQQILGQGPKLLIQFQNNGVVDDSQLPKDRFSAERLKGVDSTLKIQPAKLEDSAVYLCTSGSRPGANIQYFGAGTRLSVL.

About this clonotype: One base away lies a much larger clone, so this may be a sequencing read error. CDR3 residues: CASSLPRTEAFF. As DNA, the CDR3 is TGTGCCAGCAGTTTACCTCGGACTGAAGCTTTCTTT. The genes are TRBV12-3 or TRBV12-4 and TRBJ1-1; unclear D gene. CDR3 size: 12 residues. V was shortened by 2 bases and J by 5 bases, with 6 bases between the two germline ends.

The chain uses TRBV4-1 and TRBJ2-1; the match to TRBD2 covers 7 bases. The CDR3 has 19 amino acids. The ends lost 0 bases at V and 6 bases at J; junction bases unmatched: 17. Germline loops: CDR1 MGHRA, CDR2 YSYEKL. The CDR3 nucleotides are TGCGCCAGCAGCCAAGACCGAGGAGGGAGGGCCAGGGTTCGCAATGAGCAGTTCTTC. This gives the protein CASSQDRGGRARVRNEQFF.

In its sample, this clonotype was seen many times. V gene TRBV28 combines with J gene TRBJ2-1; D unresolved. The CDR3 runs to 13 residues. The V gene's germline CDR1 is MDHEN and CDR2 SYDVKM. The V and J ends lost 1 base and 8 bases respectively, with 9 bases between them. CDR3 DNA: TGTGCCAGCAGTTTATCCCCTAGATATGAGCAGTTCTTC. Protein product: CASSLSPRYEQFF.

This clonotype showed up many times. This sequence joins TRBV11-2 and TRBJ2-5; maybe TRBD1 (6 bases). Trimming took off 6 bases at V and 2 bases at J, with 16 bases between the two ends. There are 15 residues in the CDR3. The germline CDR1 and CDR2 sequences are SGHAT and FQNNGV. DNA for the CDR3: TGTGCCAGCAGACCTTCTTCTGACAGGCAAGAGACCCAGTACTTC. Its translation: CASRPSSDRQETQYF.

Turning to this clonotype: A much more abundant neighbour one base away suggests this may be a read error. The conserved final phenylalanine or tryptophan is absent from the CDR3, which likely points to a read error. The rearrangement links TRBV6-5 to TRBJ1-1; D remains unclear. Germline CDR1 MNHEY, CDR2 SVGAGI. The ends were cut back, 5 bases at V and 1 base at J, with 14 bases in the middle. The CDR3 totals 15 residues. CDR3 bases: TGTGCCAGCAGTCCCCTCAAGGAGAGGAACACTGAAGCTTTCATT. Its protein is CASSPLKERNTEAFI.

CDR3 region: CASSAFDKPSSYNEQFF. CDR3 DNA: TGCGCCAGCAGCGCCTTCGACAAACCCAGCTCCTACAATGAGCAGTTCTTC. The chain links TRBV5-1 to TRBJ2-1; D not certain. CDR3 size: 17 residues. V gave up 4 bases and J gave up 0 bases, with 17 bases separating them. Germline CDR1 reads SGHRS; CDR2 reads YFSETQ.

As for this clonotype: Given a much more abundant clone one base away, this may be a read error. A read error is likely, as this CDR3 ends without the conserved phenylalanine or tryptophan. This chain uses TRBV4-1 with TRBJ2-7; TRBD1 matches 7 bases. With 3 bases clipped from V and 2 bases from J, the junction kept 7 bases outside the gene matches. From germline, CDR1 is MGHRA and CDR2 YSYEKL. CDR3 length: 15 amino acids. CDR3: CASSHDRAVTYEQYL. The CDR3 DNA reads as TGCGCCAGCAGCCATGACAGGGCCGTAACCTACGAGCAGTACCTC.

Comments on this clonotype: At one of its ends the junction is not consistent with the germline gene, which may arise from a read error. The chain recombines TRBV4-1 with TRBJ1-2, with a weak D call TRBD1 (5 bases). Germline V gene sequence: CDR1 MGHRA, CDR2 YSYEKL. This CDR3 has 17 amino acids. CDR3 nucleotides: TGCGCCAGGAGCCTCGAGGGGAGAGTTTCGTATTCTAGTGGCTATACCTTC. Translation: CARSLEGRVSYSSGYTF.

This chain uses TRBV6-5 with TRBJ1-5, with 11 bases lining up with TRBD1. The DNA end favors TRBJ2-3, so the J call may be wrong. The CDR3 contains 20 residues. The germline gives CDR1 MNHEY, CDR2 SVGAGI. CDR3 sequence (DNA): TGTGCCAGCAGTCCGCGTTGGACAGGGGGCGGACGAAATAGTAATCAGCCCCAGTATTTT. Protein sequence: CASSPRWTGGGRNSNQPQYF.

On this clonotype: A clone one base away is much larger, so this may be a read error. This chain connects TRBV6-5 to TRBJ2-1; possible D gene TRBD2, 6 bases. CDR3 size: 14 residues. The germline V gene encodes CDR1 MNHEY and CDR2 SVGAGI. Trimming took off 10 bases at V and 6 bases at J, with 19 bases between the two ends. CDR3 sequence: CANPSLATLNEQFF. CDR3 bases: TGTGCCAACCCAAGTCTAGCGACCCTCAATGAGCAGTTCTTC.

The CDR3 DNA sequence: TGTGCCAGCAGTTTGGTGCAGGGTTCCAGTGAGCAGTTCTTC. Translating it yields CASSLVQGSSEQFF. This chain connects TRBV11-2 to TRBJ2-1; TRBD1 might be the D (5 bases). The CDR3 has 14 amino acids. The V and J ends lost 6 bases and 9 bases respectively, with 18 bases between them. Germline V gene sequence: CDR1 SGHAT, CDR2 FQNNGV.

This clonotype was counted once. The germline gene is not matched at one end of the junction; a read error may be the cause. V gene TRBV12-3 or TRBV12-4 combines with J gene TRBJ1-6; D is undetermined. This CDR3 contains 14 residues. The CDR3 here is CASSLTNYSSPLHF. CDR3 in DNA: TGTGCCAGCAGTTTAACAAACTATAGTTCACCCCTCCACTTC.

The rearrangement joins TRBV28 to TRBJ2-6, with D tentatively TRBD2 (5 bases). In germline, CDR1 is MDHEN, CDR2 SYDVKM. The ends were cut back, 7 bases at V and 4 bases at J, with 20 bases in the middle. The CDR3 loop spans 17 amino acids. The CDR3 DNA is TGTGCCAGCACCTCCACAGAGGGCTGGTGGGGGGCCAACGTCCTGACTTTC. As protein: CASTSTEGWWGANVLTF.

This clonotype was picked up a small number of times. The chain employs TRBV12-3 or TRBV12-4 and TRBJ2-7; the D call may be TRBD1 or TRBD2 (5 bases each). V was pared by 6 bases and J by 3 bases, with 9 bases between. The CDR3 length is 12 residues. CDR3 protein: CASREGYYEQYF. The CDR3, as DNA: TGTGCCAGCAGAGAGGGGTACTACGAGCAGTACTTC.

This sequence joins TRBV11-2 and TRBJ2-1, with TRBD2 matching over 7 bases. Per the germline V gene, CDR1 is SGHAT and CDR2 is FQNNGV. This CDR3 contains 15 residues. CDR3 protein: CSSSLGGLDYNEQFF. In nucleotides, the CDR3 is TGTTCTAGCAGCTTAGGTGGACTAGACTACAATGAGCAGTTCTTC.